This TCR beta chain emerged from a study of control samples from healthy donors and cancer patients (dated by TCRdb to 2018 to 2021). About this clone: Which antigen it targets is not known. Nothing much larger sits one base from this clone, and base qualities are not available.

V sheds 2 bases and J sheds 5 bases, leaving 10 bases between their ends. The CDR3 goes from the cysteine to the phenylalanine over 13 residues. Only CDR3 DNA is held: 39 bases, read in frame from base 1. As encoded in the germline V gene, CDR1 is SGHRS while CDR2 is YFSETQ. The library was obtained by the immunoSEQ multiplex PCR assay. TCRdb took over this immuneACCESS table, retaining in-frame rearrangements with V and J assigned. Such tables are incomplete; in checked studies, under half of the missing clones stem from an unresolved V gene, and the remainder is unexplained. The sample table lists about 130,000 clones, roughly 94% of them with a count of one. 14% of the sample lies in the top ten.

The source material was PBMCs. The rearranged segments are TRBV5-1 and TRBJ2-5, and the D gene may be TRBD1, 6 bases matching. The origin of this receptor is a man between 60 and 75 years old with colorectal cancer. The nucleotide sequence reads TGCGCCAGCAGCTTCTCAGGGGAGGAGACCCAGTACTTC. It codes for CASSFSGEETQYF.